This T cell receptor beta chain was recovered during a study of Ad26.COV2.S vaccination and SARS-CoV-2 variants. Study-level information: Participant was drawn from the COV1001 Ad26.COV2.S trial arm. Each vaccinee took Ad26.COV2.S intramuscularly, once or twice 56 days apart.

As to treatment: about 20 received Ad26.COV2.S at low or high dose, single or two shots; roughly five received placebo; per-sample allocation not given. All samples were drawn on day 63, counting from the first vaccine or placebo injection. The CDR3 is 15 amino acids. Germline V lookup: CDR1 SGHRS, CDR2 YFSETQ. V gave up 3 bases and J gave up 0 bases; unmatched junction bases: 0. Produced via immunoSEQ multiplex PCR; TCRdb's table is partial and in-frame only. The table includes approximately 400,000 clones, 70% to 90% detected once. The chain recombines TRBV5-1 with TRBJ2-7; 13 bases are shared with TRBD2. This TCR derives from a person aged 18-60 years who received the Ad26.COV2.S COVID-19 vaccine or a placebo. Specimen: peripheral blood, collected in a trial of Ad26.COV2.S vaccine versus placebo. This CDR3 is CASSWTSGSSYEQYF. The CDR3 DNA reads TGCGCCAGCAGCTGGACTAGCGGGAGCTCCTACGAGCAGTACTTC.